The rows below give T cell receptor beta chains drawn from one sample of a study of T cell changes during pregnancy in multiple sclerosis. The data were produced by immunoSEQ multiplex PCR, yet TCRdb's version contains in-frame clones alone and is incomplete. This repertoire shows about 83,000 clones, 91% found once; its top ten account for roughly 4%. This specimen consisted of PBMCs, obtained in the first trimester of pregnancy. These receptors were collected from a female donor in good health, serving as a control in a pregnancy study. Some clones in this sample may be carry-over from other donors' samples. The CDR3 runs from the conserved cysteine through the conserved F or W. A D gene is named only where the DNA matches it firmly. Not all rows give a size; the values are once, few, many and, for expanded clones, a class.

clone_size d_call j_call v_call cdr3_aa cdr3_nt
. TRBD1 TRBJ2-5 TRBV7-8 CASSSQGQKGETQYF TGTGCCAGCAGCTCCCAGGGACAGAAGGGAGAGACCCAGTACTTC
. TRBD2 TRBJ2-5 TRBV27 CASSLGTSSGGELTQYF TGTGCCAGCAGTTTAGGGACCTCTAGCGGGGGGGAGTTGACCCAGTACTTC
. . TRBJ1-3 TRBV28 CASKRGGGPGNTIYF TGTGCCAGCAAGAGGGGAGGGGGTCCTGGAAACACCATATATTTT
. . TRBJ2-1 TRBV7-3 CASSAHGASYNEQFF TGTGCCAGCAGCGCCCACGGTGCTTCCTACAATGAGCAGTTCTTC
. . TRBJ2-1 TRBV11-2 CASSQAIEQFF TGTGCCAGCAGCCAAGCCATCGAGCAGTTCTTC
. . TRBJ1-1 TRBV5-1 CASSSTSNTEAFF TGCGCCAGCAGCTCAACATCGAACACTGAAGCTTTCTTT
once . TRBJ2-3 TRBV7-6 CASSLLSPDTQYF TGTGCCAGCAGCTTGTTATCCCCAGATACGCAGTATTTT
. TRBD1 TRBJ2-1 TRBV28 CASRPGQGYNEQFF TGTGCCAGCAGACCGGGACAGGGCTACAATGAGCAGTTCTTC
. TRBD2 TRBJ2-1 TRBV6-4 CASSDSGGYNEQFF TGTGCCAGCAGTGACAGCGGGGGCTACAATGAGCAGTTCTTC
. TRBD2 TRBJ2-1 TRBV7-2 CASSRTGGSDDEQFF TGTGCCAGCTCGCGAACGGGAGGGTCCGACGATGAGCAGTTCTTC
. TRBD2 TRBJ2-1 TRBV7-3 CASRAGTSYNEQFF TGTGCCAGCAGGGCCGGGACTAGCTACAATGAGCAGTTCTTC
few TRBD1 TRBJ2-7 TRBV6-5 CASRPPRDRGYEQYF TGTGCCAGCAGACCTCCCCGGGACAGGGGCTACGAGCAGTACTTC
. TRBD1 TRBJ2-3 TRBV2 CASRPGQGYTQYF TGTGCCAGCAGGCCGGGACAGGGTTATACGCAGTATTTT
. TRBD2 TRBJ2-7 TRBV28 CASSSPLKPTSGYEQYF TGTGCCAGCAGTTCCCCCCTCAAACCGACTAGCGGATACGAGCAGTACTTC
. . TRBJ2-1 TRBV27 CASSPLGEYNEQFF TGTGCCAGCAGCCCCCTCGGTGAATACAATGAGCAGTTCTTC
. . TRBJ2-3 TRBV12-5 CASALTDTQYF TGTGCTAGTGCCCTAACAGATACGCAGTATTTT
. TRBD1 TRBJ1-6 TRBV10-3 CAISGGQDYNSPLHF TGTGCCATCAGTGGGGGACAGGACTATAATTCACCCCTCCACTTT
once TRBD2 TRBJ2-3 TRBV18 CASSPLAGGFGTDTQYF TGTGCCAGCTCTCCCCTAGCGGGGGGGTTTGGCACAGATACGCAGTATTTT
. TRBD1 TRBJ1-1 TRBV7-9 CASSSRDRVNTEAFF TGTGCCAGCAGCTCTCGGGACAGAGTGAACACTGAAGCTTTCTTT
. . TRBJ1-1 TRBV7-9 CASSSGPGQNTEAFF TGTGCCAGCAGCTCGGGACCGGGACAGAACACTGAAGCTTTCTTT
. . TRBJ1-5 TRBV4-1 CASSRAPGSNQPQHF TGCGCCAGCAGCCGCGCGCCGGGTAGCAATCAGCCCCAGCATTTT
. . TRBJ2-3 TRBV5-4 CASSSFLTDTQYF TGTGCCAGCAGCTCCTTCCTCACAGATACGCAGTATTTT
. TRBD1 TRBJ1-4 TRBV4-2 CASSQESQQGAGEKLFF TGTGCCAGCAGCCAAGAGTCCCAACAGGGGGCTGGTGAAAAACTGTTTTTT
. . TRBJ2-2 TRBV5-1 CASSLHLANTGELFF TGCGCCAGCAGCTTGCACCTAGCGAACACCGGGGAGCTGTTTTTT
. . TRBJ2-5 TRBV29-1 CSMEKDSQETQYF TGCAGCATGGAAAAGGACAGCCAAGAGACCCAGTACTTC
once TRBD2 TRBJ2-7 TRBV7-9 CASSSLMREAPHEQYF TGTGCCAGCAGCTCCCTGATGCGGGAGGCCCCCCACGAGCAGTACTTC
. TRBD2 TRBJ2-1 TRBV28 CASSLSGGATNEQFF TGTGCCAGCAGTCTTAGCGGGGGGGCGACGAATGAGCAGTTCTTC
. TRBD2 TRBJ2-1 TRBV28 CASSLARGAPSSYNEQFF TGTGCCAGCAGTTTAGCGCGGGGGGCCCCCAGCTCCTACAATGAGCAGTTCTTC
. TRBD2 TRBJ2-1 TRBV19 CASSSGRYYNEQFF TGTGCCAGTTCTAGCGGGAGGTACTACAATGAGCAGTTCTTC
. . TRBJ2-5 TRBV4-1 CASSQFQGGETQYF TGCGCCAGCAGCCAATTCCAGGGAGGAGAGACCCAGTACTTC
. TRBD2 TRBJ2-7 TRBV7-9 CASSPPGREGYEQYF TGTGCCAGCAGCCCCCCGGGACGGGAGGGATACGAGCAGTACTTC
. . TRBJ2-7 TRBV4-1 CASSQFLGDFADEQYF TGCGCCAGCAGCCAATTCCTAGGGGACTTCGCGGACGAGCAGTACTTC
. TRBD1 TRBJ1-1 TRBV29-1 CSVVLLGTGVMNTEAFF TGCAGCGTTGTTTTATTGGGGACAGGGGTCATGAACACTGAAGCTTTCTTT
once TRBD2 TRBJ2-2 TRBV4-1 CASSQGPGLATRELFF TGCGCCAGCAGCCAGGGCCCGGGACTAGCGACCCGGGAGCTGTTTTTT
. TRBD1 TRBJ1-2 TRBV6-5 CASSSGTGFGYTF TGTGCCAGCAGTTCCGGGACAGGGTTTGGCTACACCTTC
. TRBD2 TRBJ2-3 TRBV5-1 CASSLGAGDLTDTQYF TGCGCCAGCAGCTTGGGGGCGGGAGACCTAACAGATACGCAGTATTTT
. TRBD1 TRBJ1-2 TRBV12-5 CASGPGQENYGYTF TGTGCTAGTGGTCCCGGACAGGAAAACTATGGCTACACCTTC
. . TRBJ2-6 TRBV5-1 CASSATSSGANVLTF TGCGCCAGCAGCGCGACAAGCTCTGGGGCCAACGTCCTGACTTTC
. TRBD1 TRBJ2-2 TRBV19 CASRNRGQGSTGELFF TGTGCCAGTAGAAACAGAGGACAGGGAAGCACCGGGGAGCTGTTTTTT
. . TRBJ2-7 TRBV7-9 CASSLYEGPYEQYF TGTGCCAGCAGCTTATACGAGGGCCCCTACGAGCAGTACTTC
. . TRBJ1-1 TRBV2 CASSSPGIPMNTEAFF TGTGCCAGCAGTTCCCCGGGAATCCCCATGAACACTGAAGCTTTCTTT
. . TRBJ2-7 TRBV4-1 CASSQGPSGRGHYEQYF TGCGCCAGCAGCCAAGGCCCCTCCGGCAGGGGACACTACGAGCAGTACTTC
. TRBD2 TRBJ2-5 TRBV7-2 CASSLVWASGVGETQYF TGTGCCAGCAGCTTAGTCTGGGCTAGCGGGGTAGGAGAGACCCAGTACTTC
. TRBD1 TRBJ1-1 TRBV7-2 CASSPSTGANTEAFF TGTGCCAGCAGCCCGTCGACAGGGGCGAACACTGAAGCTTTCTTT
. . TRBJ2-7 TRBV4-2 CASSQGRYTYEQYF TGTGCCAGCAGCCAAGGCCGCTATACCTACGAGCAGTACTTC
. TRBD2 TRBJ2-7 TRBV27 CASSRAGGTYEQYF TGTGCCAGCAGTAGAGCGGGGGGCACCTACGAGCAGTACTTC
. . TRBJ1-4 TRBV14 CASSPRQANEKLFF TGTGCCAGCAGCCCACGACAGGCTAATGAAAAACTGTTTTTT
. . TRBJ1-2 TRBV28 CASSLFARARGYTF TGTGCCAGCAGTTTATTTGCGCGGGCGAGGGGCTACACCTTC
. . TRBJ1-1 TRBV19 CASKYGEKRNTEAFF TGTGCCAGTAAATATGGAGAAAAAAGGAACACTGAAGCTTTCTTT
. TRBD2 TRBJ2-5 TRBV5-1 CASSKRPSGVDQETQYF TGCGCCAGCAGCAAACGTCCTAGCGGGGTTGACCAAGAGACCCAGTACTTC
. . TRBJ2-7 TRBV7-9 CASSLAEGGGDLRYF TGTGCCAGCAGCTTAGCGGAAGGAGGAGGGGACCTGAGGTACTTC
. . TRBJ2-7 TRBV5-6 CASSLVGKEDEQYF TGTGCCAGCAGCTTGGTAGGAAAAGAGGACGAGCAGTACTTC
. . TRBJ2-7 TRBV5-4 CATRRYGGGLDEQYF TGTGCCACCCGTAGGTACGGAGGGGGCTTGGACGAGCAGTACTTC
. . TRBJ1-2 TRBV6-1 CASSEGSGYGYTF TGTGCCAGCAGTGAAGGTTCGGGCTATGGCTACACCTTC
. . TRBJ1-6 TRBV7-9 CASSSTENSPLHF TGTGCCAGCAGCTCGACAGAAAATTCACCCCTCCACTTT